A selection of T cell receptor beta chains follows, all from one sample in a study of Graves' ophthalmopathy and Graves' hyperthyroidism. TCRdb recomputed calls from the multiplex PCR reads with MiXCR, one row per CDR3 protein. The table shows some 1.1 million distinct CDR3 sequences, with roughly 35% occurring only once. Sequenced: peripheral blood or thyroid tissue (not recorded which). The receptors were gathered from an adult man with Graves' hyperthyroidism. Both conserved end residues are part of each CDR3. Fields, in order: J gene, CDR3 length, D gene, V gene, clone size, CDR3 protein, CDR3 DNA. A D gene is named only where the DNA matches it firmly. Rows may omit the clone size; those that give it use once, few, many or a size class.

J gene: TRBJ2-7; CDR3 length: 15; D gene: TRBD1; V gene: TRBV7-8; clone size: NA; CDR3 protein: CASRSGTGSTYEQYF; CDR3 DNA: TGTGCCAGCAGGTCTGGGACAGGGAGCACCTACGAGCAGTACTTC
J gene: TRBJ1-5; CDR3 length: 15; D gene: TRBD1; V gene: TRBV6-5; clone size: many; CDR3 protein: CASSWTGGRGQPQHF; CDR3 DNA: TGTGCCAGCAGCTGGACAGGGGGCAGAGGGCAGCCCCAGCATTTT
J gene: TRBJ1-2; CDR3 length: 13; D gene: NA; V gene: TRBV10-3; clone size: NA; CDR3 protein: CATLRQVGDGYTF; CDR3 DNA: TGTGCCACCCTACGACAGGTGGGGGATGGCTACACCTTC
J gene: TRBJ2-5; CDR3 length: 15; D gene: NA; V gene: TRBV7-2; clone size: NA; CDR3 protein: CASSLDGPSRETQYF; CDR3 DNA: TGTGCCAGCAGCTTAGATGGGCCGAGCCGGGAGACCCAGTACTTC
J gene: TRBJ2-2; CDR3 length: 16; D gene: NA; V gene: TRBV3-1; clone size: few; CDR3 protein: CASSPANVLNTGELFF; CDR3 DNA: TGTGCCAGCAGCCCGGCAAACGTCCTGAACACCGGGGAGCTGTTTTTT
J gene: TRBJ2-3; CDR3 length: 13; D gene: NA; V gene: TRBV7-9; clone size: NA; CDR3 protein: CASSLRLADTQYF; CDR3 DNA: TGTGCCAGCAGCTTACGCTTGGCAGATACGCAGTATTTT
J gene: TRBJ1-3; CDR3 length: 14; D gene: TRBD1; V gene: TRBV10-3; clone size: NA; CDR3 protein: CAISGGQAGNTIYF; CDR3 DNA: TGTGCCATCAGTGGGGGACAGGCTGGAAACACCATATATTTT
J gene: TRBJ2-7; CDR3 length: 15; D gene: NA; V gene: TRBV25-1; clone size: NA; CDR3 protein: CASSEPPGGSYEQYF; CDR3 DNA: TGTGCCAGCAGTGAACCCCCAGGAGGATCCTACGAGCAGTACTTC
J gene: TRBJ2-7; CDR3 length: 16; D gene: TRBD2; V gene: TRBV18; clone size: few; CDR3 protein: CASSRRLAREGNEQYF; CDR3 DNA: TGTGCCAGCTCACGCAGACTAGCGAGGGAAGGGAACGAGCAGTACTTC
J gene: TRBJ1-2; CDR3 length: 15; D gene: TRBD1; V gene: TRBV20-1; clone size: few; CDR3 protein: CSARDPRTGVYGYTF; CDR3 DNA: TGCAGTGCTAGAGATCCTCGGACAGGGGTGTATGGCTACACCTTC
J gene: TRBJ1-3; CDR3 length: 15; D gene: NA; V gene: TRBV2; clone size: NA; CDR3 protein: CASSSRGTLGNTIYF; CDR3 DNA: TGTGCCAGCAGTTCCCGTGGGACCCTAGGAAACACCATATATTTT
J gene: TRBJ2-7; CDR3 length: 13; D gene: NA; V gene: TRBV7-8; clone size: many; CDR3 protein: CASSLDHVYEQYF; CDR3 DNA: TGTGCCAGCAGCTTAGATCACGTTTACGAGCAGTACTTC
J gene: TRBJ2-7; CDR3 length: 13; D gene: TRBD1; V gene: TRBV6-2/TRBV6-3; clone size: NA; CDR3 protein: CASSHGQVAEQYF; CDR3 DNA: TGTGCCAGCAGTCACGGACAGGTCGCCGAGCAGTACTTC
J gene: TRBJ1-4; CDR3 length: 12; D gene: NA; V gene: TRBV20-1; clone size: NA; CDR3 protein: CSALRALGEVFF; CDR3 DNA: TGCAGTGCTCTTAGAGCCCTTGGGGAGGTGTTTTTT
J gene: TRBJ2-7; CDR3 length: 13; D gene: NA; V gene: TRBV19; clone size: NA; CDR3 protein: CASSLEVVGEQYF; CDR3 DNA: TGTGCCAGCAGTTTGGAGGTGGTGGGCGAGCAGTACTTC
J gene: TRBJ1-3; CDR3 length: 16; D gene: NA; V gene: TRBV14; clone size: many; CDR3 protein: CASSQDVRGPGNTIYF; CDR3 DNA: TGTGCCAGCAGCCAAGATGTAAGGGGACCTGGAAACACCATATATTTT
J gene: TRBJ1-1; CDR3 length: 14; D gene: NA; V gene: TRBV20-1; clone size: NA; CDR3 protein: CSARDSGTNTEAFF; CDR3 DNA: TGCAGTGCTAGAGATTCTGGTACGAACACTGAAGCTTTCTTT
J gene: TRBJ2-2; CDR3 length: 16; D gene: NA; V gene: TRBV9; clone size: once; CDR3 protein: CASSVTETGNTGELFF; CDR3 DNA: TGTGCCAGCAGCGTGACCGAGACAGGGAACACCGGGGAGCTGTTTTTT
J gene: TRBJ2-5; CDR3 length: 12; D gene: NA; V gene: TRBV6-6; clone size: many; CDR3 protein: CASSFGDPDQYF; CDR3 DNA: TGTGCCAGCAGTTTCGGAGACCCGGACCAGTACTTC
J gene: TRBJ2-2; CDR3 length: 15; D gene: NA; V gene: TRBV9; clone size: few; CDR3 protein: CASRTRAQDTGELFF; CDR3 DNA: TGTGCCAGCAGGACGAGGGCGCAGGACACCGGGGAGCTGTTTTTT
J gene: TRBJ1-2; CDR3 length: 15; D gene: TRBD1; V gene: TRBV11-1; clone size: once; CDR3 protein: CASSPLKGQNYGYTF; CDR3 DNA: TGTGCCAGCAGCCCCCTGAAGGGACAGAACTATGGCTACACCTTC
J gene: TRBJ1-5; CDR3 length: 16; D gene: NA; V gene: TRBV20-1; clone size: NA; CDR3 protein: CSARPSDGSISQPQHF; CDR3 DNA: TGCAGTGCTAGACCTTCGGACGGTAGTATTAGCCAGCCCCAGCATTTT
J gene: TRBJ1-4; CDR3 length: 15; D gene: TRBD1; V gene: TRBV6-5; clone size: many; CDR3 protein: CASRVRGGTNEKLFF; CDR3 DNA: TGTGCCAGCAGAGTCAGGGGGGGAACTAATGAAAAACTGTTTTTT
J gene: TRBJ1-1; CDR3 length: 14; D gene: NA; V gene: TRBV14; clone size: many; CDR3 protein: CASSRTIMNTEAFF; CDR3 DNA: TGTGCCAGCAGCCGGACAATTATGAACACTGAAGCTTTCTTT
J gene: TRBJ1-1; CDR3 length: 12; D gene: NA; V gene: TRBV11-3; clone size: many; CDR3 protein: CASIRHVTEAFF; CDR3 DNA: TGTGCCAGCATTAGACATGTCACTGAAGCTTTCTTT
J gene: TRBJ1-2; CDR3 length: 13; D gene: TRBD1; V gene: TRBV28; clone size: many; CDR3 protein: CASSDRGPYGYTF; CDR3 DNA: TGTGCCAGCAGTGACAGGGGACCCTATGGCTACACCTTC
J gene: TRBJ2-7; CDR3 length: 13; D gene: NA; V gene: TRBV18; clone size: NA; CDR3 protein: CASSPPTTYEQYF; CDR3 DNA: TGTGCCAGCTCACCACCGACGACCTACGAGCAGTACTTC
J gene: TRBJ2-2; CDR3 length: 14; D gene: NA; V gene: TRBV12-3/TRBV12-4; clone size: NA; CDR3 protein: CASRVGGEGGELFF; CDR3 DNA: TGTGCCAGCAGGGTCGGGGGAGAGGGTGGGGAGCTGTTTTTT
J gene: TRBJ1-1; CDR3 length: 16; D gene: TRBD1; V gene: TRBV15; clone size: many; CDR3 protein: CATSRERGLSGSEAFF; CDR3 DNA: TGTGCCACCAGCAGAGAAAGGGGGCTAAGTGGGTCTGAAGCTTTCTTT